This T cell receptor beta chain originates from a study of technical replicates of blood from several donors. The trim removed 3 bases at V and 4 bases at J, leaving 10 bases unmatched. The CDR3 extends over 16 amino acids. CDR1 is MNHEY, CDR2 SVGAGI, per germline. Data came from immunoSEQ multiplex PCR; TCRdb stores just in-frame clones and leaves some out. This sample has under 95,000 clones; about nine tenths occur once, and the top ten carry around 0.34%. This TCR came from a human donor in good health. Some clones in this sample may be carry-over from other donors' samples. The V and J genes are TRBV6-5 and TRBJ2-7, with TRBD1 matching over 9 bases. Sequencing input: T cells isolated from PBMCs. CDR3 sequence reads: CASSYRWDRVTYEQYF. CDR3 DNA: TGTGCCAGCAGTTATCGATGGGACAGGGTCACTTACGAGCAGTACTTC.